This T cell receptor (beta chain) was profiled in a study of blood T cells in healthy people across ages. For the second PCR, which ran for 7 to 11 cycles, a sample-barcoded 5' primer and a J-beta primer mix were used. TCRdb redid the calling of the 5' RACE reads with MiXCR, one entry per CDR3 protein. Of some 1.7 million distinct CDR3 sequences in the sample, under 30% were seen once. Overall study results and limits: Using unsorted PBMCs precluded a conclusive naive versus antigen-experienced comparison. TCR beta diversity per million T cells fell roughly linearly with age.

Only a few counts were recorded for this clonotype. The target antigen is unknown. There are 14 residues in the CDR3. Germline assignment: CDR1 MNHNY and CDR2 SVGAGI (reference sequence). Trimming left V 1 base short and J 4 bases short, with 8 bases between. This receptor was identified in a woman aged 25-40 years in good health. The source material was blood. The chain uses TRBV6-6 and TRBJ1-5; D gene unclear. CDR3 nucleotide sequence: TGTGCCAGCAGTTACTTAACAGTAAATCAGCCCCAGCATTTT. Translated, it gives CASSYLTVNQPQHF.